This TCR beta chain was captured by sequencing in a study of radiation and T cells in renal cell carcinoma. The study, taken as a whole, reports: From baseline, blood top tumor clonotypes peaked at 2 weeks post-radiation.

The method was immunoSEQ multiplex PCR; TCRdb's version includes in-frame clones alone and lacks a portion of them. This table has 120,000 to 150,000 clones, about 87% appearing once. The V gene end was trimmed by 5 bases and the J gene end by 3 bases; junction bases not matched to a gene: 7. The CDR3 totals 14 residues. Germline CDR1 and CDR2: KGHSH and LQKENI. Regarding this clone: Its antigen is unidentified.

Time point denoted: baseline pretreatment blood. The treatment: 15 Gy SBRT to primary tumor, nephrectomy 4 weeks later. This receptor was taken from a woman between 65 and 79 years old with renal cell carcinoma. The J gene is TRBJ2-7, the V gene TRBV18, with TRBD1 matching 7 bases. Here the sequenced sample was blood, taken from a patient whose treatment included radiotherapy and nephrectomy. CDR3 region: CASSSTGQYYEQYF. DNA of the CDR3: TGTGCCAGCTCATCTACGGGACAGTACTACGAGCAGTACTTC.